The T cell receptor (beta chain) under discussion was sequenced for a study of cytomegalovirus exposure and HLA in healthy donors. Study at large: The same platform used for the roughly 600 first-cohort repertoires was also used for the 120 validation repertoires, as a later analysis reported.

The protocol was immunoSEQ multiplex PCR, while the TCRdb copy is restricted to in-frame clones and leaves out a portion. Among approximately 100,000 clones, about 87% were seen once, and the ten largest hold about 1.8%. Germline V gives CDR1 MNHEY, CDR2 SMNVEV (reference sequence). V lost 8 bases and J lost 5; bases outside the gene matches: 8. The CDR3 runs to 13 residues. This chain connects TRBV27 to TRBJ2-5; 7 nucleotides match TRBD1. The material sequenced was PBMCs. This receptor was taken from a woman aged 18-29 years in good health and CMV-seropositive. The CDR3 loop is CASGGQSGETQYF. CDR3 nucleotides: TGTGCCAGCGGGGGACAGTCGGGGGAGACCCAGTACTTC.